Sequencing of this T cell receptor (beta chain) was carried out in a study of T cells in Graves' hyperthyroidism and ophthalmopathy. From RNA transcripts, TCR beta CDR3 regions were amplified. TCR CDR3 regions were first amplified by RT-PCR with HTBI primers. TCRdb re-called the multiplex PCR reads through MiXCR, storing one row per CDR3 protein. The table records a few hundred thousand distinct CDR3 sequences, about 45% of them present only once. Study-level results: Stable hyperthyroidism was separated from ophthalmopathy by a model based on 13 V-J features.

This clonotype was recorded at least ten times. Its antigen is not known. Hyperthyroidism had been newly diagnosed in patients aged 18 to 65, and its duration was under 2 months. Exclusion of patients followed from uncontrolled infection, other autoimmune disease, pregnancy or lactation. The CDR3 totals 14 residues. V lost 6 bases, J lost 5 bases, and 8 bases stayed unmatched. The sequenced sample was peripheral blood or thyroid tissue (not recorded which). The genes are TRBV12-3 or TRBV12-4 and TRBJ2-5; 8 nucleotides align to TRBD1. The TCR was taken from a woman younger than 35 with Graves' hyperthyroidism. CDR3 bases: TGTGCCAGCAGCATCGACAGGGGCCTGGAGACCCAGTACTTC. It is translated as CASSIDRGLETQYF.